One sample yielded the 31 T cell receptor beta chains listed below, sequenced in a study of cytomegalovirus exposure and HLA in healthy donors. In the PCR, 60 Vbeta and 13 Jbeta primers were used. Sequencing was performed with immunoSEQ multiplex PCR; in TCRdb, only in-frame clones are kept and a portion is missing. The sample includes about 160,000 clones. Sample: PBMCs. Receptors were obtained from a young man in good health and CMV-seronegative.

The chain recombines TRBV6-4 with TRBJ2-3; 7 bases are shared with TRBD2. The CDR3 spans 17 residues. Germline trimming cut 0 bases from V and 0 bases from J; bases unmatched to any gene: 6. Germline V gives CDR1 MRHNA, CDR2 SNTAGT. CDR3 DNA sequence: TGTGCCAGCAGTGACTCGATCTCGGGAGGTAGCACAGATACGCAGTATTTT. This sequence encodes CASSDSISGGSTDTQYF.

The V gene is TRBV9, the J gene TRBJ2-2; 8 bases fit TRBD1. CDR1 and CDR2 (germline): SGDLS, YYNGEE. The CDR3 consists of 16 residues. The V gene end was trimmed by 0 bases and the J gene end by 2 bases; junction bases not matched to a gene: 3. CDR3 nucleotide sequence: TGTGCCAGCAGCGTAGGGACAGGGCCCAACACCGGGGAGCTGTTTTTT. Protein sequence: CASSVGTGPNTGELFF.

The chain couples TRBV7-9 to TRBJ2-3, with D maybe TRBD2 (5 bases). V dropped 1 base and J dropped 1 base, with 9 bases sitting between them. The CDR3 totals 15 residues. CDR1 SEHNR and CDR2 FQNEAQ come from the germline V gene (reference sequence). CDR3 loop: CASSLGAAGTDTQYF. As DNA, the CDR3 is TGTGCCAGCAGCTTAGGGGCAGCGGGCACAGATACGCAGTATTTT.

The rearrangement links TRBV5-1 to TRBJ1-4, with 7 bases aligning to TRBD1. This CDR3 has 14 residues. V lost 1 base to trimming and J lost 6 bases; unmatched junction nucleotides: 3. CDR1 is SGHRS, CDR2 YFSETQ, per germline. The CDR3 DNA sequence: TGCGCCAGCAGCTTGCAGGGGGAGGATGAAAAACTGTTTTTT. Encoded protein: CASSLQGEDEKLFF.

The chain has TRBV6-5 and TRBJ2-5, with 7 bases matching TRBD2. CDR1 and CDR2 (germline): MNHEY, SVGAGI. V lost 4 bases to trimming and J lost 2 bases; unmatched junction nucleotides: 1. This CDR3 has 13 amino acids. The CDR3 nucleotides read TGTGCCAGCAGTTGGACTAGTCAAGAGACCCAGTACTTC. This encodes CASSWTSQETQYF.

This rearrangement joins TRBV19 to TRBJ2-1; D gene ambiguous. The ends were cut back, 6 bases at V and 9 bases at J, with 9 bases in the middle. This CDR3 has 11 amino acids. Germline assignment: CDR1 LNHDA and CDR2 SQIVND (reference sequence). The CDR3 bases are TGTGCCAGTAGGTTTTACGGTGAGCAGTTCTTC. It codes for CASRFYGEQFF.

This rearrangement joins TRBV4-1 to TRBJ2-7; TRBD1 matches at 12 bases. CDR1 and CDR2 from the germline V gene are MGHRA and YSYEKL. There are 16 residues in the CDR3. With V trimmed by 0 bases and J by 10 bases, 10 bases remained unmatched. The CDR3 DNA is TGCGCCAGCAGCCAAGAACCGGGACAGGGGGCATTAGCACAGTACTTC. Translation: CASSQEPGQGALAQYF.

J is TRBJ2-7 and V is TRBV19, with D perhaps matching TRBD2 (5 bases). CDR3 length: 15 amino acids. Germline CDR1 LNHDA, CDR2 SQIVND (reference sequence). The V gene lost 0 bases and the J gene lost 3 bases, with 12 bases spanning the gap. The CDR3 region is CASSIDGGGYYEQYF. In DNA, the CDR3 is TGTGCCAGTAGTATAGATGGCGGAGGATACTACGAGCAGTACTTC.

J is TRBJ2-7 and V is TRBV19; 9 nucleotides line up with TRBD1. V dropped 5 bases and J dropped 2; count of bases not matched to a gene: 13. The germline CDR1 and CDR2 sequences are LNHDA and SQIVND (reference sequence). CDR3 length: 17 amino acids. The CDR3 sequence is CASSRALTGGTTYEQYF. CDR3 nucleotides: TGTGCCAGTAGTCGAGCCTTGACAGGGGGGACTACCTACGAGCAGTACTTC.

The rearrangement uses TRBV2 and TRBJ1-1, with D possibly matching TRBD1 (5 bases). Germline V gene lookup returns CDR1 SNHLY and CDR2 FYNNEI. Trimming removed 4 bases from V and 6 bases from J, with 6 bases in between. The length of the CDR3 is 11 residues. CDR3 coding DNA: TGTGCCAGCAGTGTCAGGGCTGAAGCTTTCTTT. This sequence encodes CASSVRAEAFF.

The gene calls are TRBV21-1 and TRBJ1-1; the D call of TRBD1 is as the table states it, not checked on the DNA. TRBV21-1 is listed as a pseudogene. The CDR3 has 17 residues. The CDR3 coding sequence is TGTGCCAGCAGCAAGCTGCCGGGTGAGCAGGGGAACACTGAAGCTTTCTTT. It yields the protein CASSKLPGEQGNTEAFF.

The chain is built from TRBV30 and TRBJ1-2; maybe TRBD1 (5 bases). The germline gives CDR1 GTSNPN, CDR2 SVGIG (reference sequence). This CDR3 region has 15 residues. Trimming stripped 0 bases from V and 4 bases from J, with 15 bases between. As DNA, the CDR3 is TGTGCCTGGAGTGTCCAGGGCCCCCAGGGCTATGGCTACACCTTC. Residues: CAWSVQGPQGYGYTF.

This chain joins TRBV29-1 and TRBJ2-1; D call uncertain. The V gene's germline CDR1 is SQVTM and CDR2 ANQGSEA. V lost 7 bases and J 4 bases, leaving 11 bases between the germline ends. This CDR3 is built from 12 residues. CDR3 loop: CSAFLGYNEQFF. The CDR3 DNA reads as TGCAGCGCCTTTCTCGGGTACAATGAGCAGTTCTTC.

This chain connects TRBV5-1 to TRBJ2-5, with 8 bases aligning to TRBD2. Trimming at V came to 4 bases and at J to 5 bases, leaving 7 bases not matched to a gene. Looked up from germline, CDR1 is SGHRS and CDR2 is YFSETQ. The CDR3 is 14 residues long. CDR3 sequence reads: CASSLGLGEETQYF. CDR3 DNA sequence: TGCGCCAGCAGCCTGGGACTAGGGGAGGAGACCCAGTACTTC.

The gene calls are TRBV28 and TRBJ2-7, with D possibly being TRBD2 (5 bases). The CDR3 runs 13 residues. The V and J ends lost 5 bases and 2 bases respectively, with 10 bases between them. Germline CDR1 and CDR2: MDHEN and SYDVKM. The CDR3 is CASSPTSPYEQYF. CDR3 DNA: TGTGCCAGCAGTCCTACTAGTCCCTACGAGCAGTACTTC.

The V call is TRBV18, the J call TRBJ1-4, with no clear D. The CDR3 runs 15 residues. The V gene lost 1 base and the J gene lost 8 bases, with 14 bases spanning the gap. From germline, CDR1 is KGHSH and CDR2 LQKENI. The CDR3 DNA reads as TGTGCCAGCTCACCACGGAGCTCGGATGGCGAAAAACTGTTTTTT. Protein: CASSPRSSDGEKLFF.

This chain uses TRBV7-3 with TRBJ2-7; maybe TRBD1 (5 bases). Trimming shortened V by 0 bases and J by 5 bases, and 11 bases separated the two germline ends. Per the germline V gene, CDR1 is SGHTA and CDR2 is FQGTGA. The CDR3 spans 14 residues. The CDR3 DNA is TGTGCCAGCAGCTTAACAGGCAGGGCCAACGAGCAGTACTTC. This translates into CASSLTGRANEQYF.

J is TRBJ1-2 and V is TRBV9; perhaps TRBD1 as D (6 bases). With 3 bases removed from V and 4 bases from J, the gap between germline ends came to 7 bases. This CDR3 has 12 amino acids. The germline V gene has CDR1 SGDLS and CDR2 YYNGEE. CDR3 amino acids: CASSADSYGYTF. The DNA for the CDR3 is TGTGCCAGCAGCGCGGACAGCTATGGCTACACCTTC.

V usage is TRBV6-1 and J usage is TRBJ1-4; 9 bases line up with TRBD1. The CDR3 consists of 15 residues. Per germline, CDR1 MNHNS and CDR2 SASEGT. Trimming took 4 bases from V and 8 from J; bases not matched to a gene: 8. CDR3 region: CASSALGTGLEKLFF. For the CDR3, the DNA is TGTGCCAGCAGTGCCCTGGGGACAGGGTTGGAAAAACTGTTTTTT.

The V gene is TRBV6-4, the J gene TRBJ2-3; D remains unclear. Germline V gene sequence: CDR1 MRHNA, CDR2 SNTAGT. The V end was cut by 5 bases, the J end by 2 bases, with 8 bases between. CDR3 length: 13 amino acids. CDR3 protein: CASSKSHTDTQYF. For the CDR3, the DNA is TGTGCCAGCAGTAAAAGCCACACAGATACGCAGTATTTT.

The chain employs TRBV11-3 and TRBJ1-2; 12 nucleotides match TRBD1. V was clipped by 6 bases and J by 4 bases; unmatched bases: 9. The CDR3 consists of 16 residues. Germline V gene data show CDR1 as SGHNT and CDR2 as YENEEA. In DNA, the CDR3 is TGTGCCAGCAGTAAAACCGGGACAGGGGGCAGCTATGGCTACACCTTC. This translates into CASSKTGTGGSYGYTF.

The CDR3 loop reads CASSSGLAGISDTQYF. CDR3 nucleotides: TGTGCCAGCAGCTCTGGACTAGCGGGGATTTCAGATACGCAGTATTTT. The chain carries TRBV7-9 and TRBJ2-3; 12 bases agree with TRBD2. The CDR3 is 16 residues long. Germline values: CDR1 SEHNR, CDR2 FQNEAQ (reference sequence). After removal of 4 bases from V and 4 bases from J, the junction contained 6 bases not matched to a gene. The full variable domain, with the rest looked up from reference TRBV7-9 and TRBJ2-3, is DTGVSQNPRHKITKRGQNVTFRCDPISEHNRLYWYRQTLGQGPEFLTYFQNEAQLEKSRLLSDRFSAERPKGSFSTLEIQRTEQGDSAMYLCASSSGLAGISDTQYFGPGTRLTVL.

V is TRBV18 and J is TRBJ2-1, with 8 nucleotides matching TRBD2. V shed 0 bases and J 2 bases; nucleotides not matched to a gene: 9. Germline lookup yields CDR1 KGHSH and CDR2 LQKENI. The CDR3 totals 18 residues. CDR3 in amino acids: CASSPPKGSGKTYNEQFF. CDR3 bases: TGTGCCAGCTCACCACCGAAGGGTAGCGGGAAAACCTACAATGAGCAGTTCTTC.

The chain is built from TRBV5-4 and TRBJ2-7; D gene uncertain. The ends were cut back, 0 bases at V and 2 bases at J, with 9 bases in the middle. CDR3 length: 14 residues. Germline CDR1 SGHNT, CDR2 YYREEE (reference sequence). CDR3 residues: CASSLGGKAYEQYF. CDR3 bases: TGTGCCAGCAGCTTGGGAGGAAAGGCCTACGAGCAGTACTTC.

The chain recombines TRBV7-3 with TRBJ1-6; 7 bases line up with TRBD1. V shed 6 bases and J 8 bases; nucleotides not matched to a gene: 7. Looked up from germline, CDR1 is SGHTA and CDR2 is FQGTGA. The CDR3 loop spans 14 amino acids. The DNA of the CDR3 is TGTGCCAGCAGTTTACAGGGGACCGATTCACCCCTCCACTTT. Amino acids: CASSLQGTDSPLHF.

The J gene is TRBJ2-1, the V gene TRBV15; no clear D. This CDR3 is built from 16 residues. The V gene lost 1 base and the J gene lost 5 bases, with 15 bases spanning the gap. The germline CDR1 and CDR2 sequences are LNHNV and YYDKDF (reference sequence). This chain's CDR3 is CATSRGGSPRNNEQFF. Here the CDR3 DNA reads TGTGCCACCAGCAGAGGAGGTAGCCCACGAAACAATGAGCAGTTCTTC.

The chain carries TRBV5-1 and TRBJ2-3, with a tentative D call TRBD1 (5 bases). CDR3 size: 16 residues. Germline values: CDR1 SGHRS, CDR2 YFSETQ. Trimming removed 4 bases from V and 0 bases from J, with 15 bases in between. CDR3 region: CASSDPGQGSTDTQYF. The CDR3 nucleotides read TGCGCCAGCAGCGACCCCGGGCAGGGCAGCACAGATACGCAGTATTTT. The whole variable domain, filled in from reference TRBV5-1 and TRBJ2-3, reads KAGVTQTPRYLIKTRGQQVTLSCSPISGHRSVSWYQQTPGQGLQFLFEYFSETQRNKGNFPGRFSGRQFSNSRSEMNVSTLELGDSALYLCASSDPGQGSTDTQYFGPGTRLTVL.

The rearrangement uses TRBV28 and TRBJ2-2, with 8 bases that match TRBD2. Germline CDR1 reads MDHEN; CDR2 reads SYDVKM. Losses at the gene ends were 7 bases for V and 5 bases for J; bases not matched to a gene: 9. This CDR3 is built from 15 residues. CDR3 sequence reads: CASTGGGILTGELFF. CDR3 nucleotides: TGTGCCAGCACCGGCGGGGGGATTTTAACCGGGGAGCTGTTTTTT. The complete variable domain, with remaining parts taken from reference TRBV28 and TRBJ2-2, reads DVKVTQSSRYLVKRTGEKVFLECVQDMDHENMFWYRQDPGLGLRLIYFSYDVKMKEKGDIPEGYSVSREKKERFSLILESASTNQTSMYLCASTGGGILTGELFFGEGSRLTVL.

V and J are TRBV5-1 and TRBJ2-7; perhaps TRBD2 as D (6 bases). V was clipped by 0 bases and J by 2 bases, with 12 bases between them. The CDR3 sequence is 15 residues long. Germline V gene data show CDR1 as SGHRS and CDR2 as YFSETQ. The CDR3 DNA reads TGCGCCAGCAGCTTGGACCCGGGAGATACCTACGAGCAGTACTTC. Its translation: CASSLDPGDTYEQYF.

Written as DNA, the CDR3 is TGTGCCAGCAGACTTGGACAGGGTACGGACTACGAGCAGTACTTC. It translates to CASRLGQGTDYEQYF. V usage is TRBV27 and J usage is TRBJ2-7, with 8 nucleotides matching TRBD1. CDR3 size: 15 residues. Germline lookup yields CDR1 MNHEY and CDR2 SMNVEV (reference sequence). V gave up 6 bases and J gave up 3 bases; unmatched junction bases: 10.

V is TRBV25-1 and J is TRBJ1-1; D ambiguous. Trimming pared 6 bases from V and 1 base from J, leaving 6 bases between. Germline CDR1 reads MGHDK; CDR2 reads SYGVNS. The CDR3 has 12 residues. CDR3 loop: CASSQENTEAFF. The CDR3 DNA reads TGTGCCAGCAGCCAGGAGAACACTGAAGCTTTCTTT.